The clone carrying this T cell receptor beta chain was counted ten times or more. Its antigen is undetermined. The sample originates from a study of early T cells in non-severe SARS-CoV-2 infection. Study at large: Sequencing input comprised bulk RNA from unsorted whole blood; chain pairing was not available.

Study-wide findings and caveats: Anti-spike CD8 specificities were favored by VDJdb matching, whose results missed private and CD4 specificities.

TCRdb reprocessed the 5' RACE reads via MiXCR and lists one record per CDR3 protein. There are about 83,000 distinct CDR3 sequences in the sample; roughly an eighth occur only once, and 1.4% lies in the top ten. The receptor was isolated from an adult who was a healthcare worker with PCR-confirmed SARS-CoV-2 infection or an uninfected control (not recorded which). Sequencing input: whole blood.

CDR3 sequence: CASSPLWDVYGYTF. DNA for the CDR3: TGTGCCAGCAGCCCGTTATGGGATGTCTATGGCTACACCTTC. The rearrangement uses TRBV7-9 and TRBJ1-2; no clear D gene. Germline V gene data show CDR1 as SEHNR and CDR2 as FQNEAQ (reference sequence). The V and J ends lost 5 bases and 4 bases respectively, with 14 bases between them. This CDR3 has 14 residues.